A selection of T cell receptor beta chains follows, all from one sample in a study of control samples from healthy donors and cancer patients. The repertoire was sequenced with immunoSEQ multiplex PCR; TCRdb's copy has only in-frame clones and lacks some. The sample records 95,000 to 150,000 clones, roughly 87% being singletons. The sequenced sample was blood. These receptors were taken from a man aged 35 to 55 in good health. Both conserved end residues are part of each CDR3. A D gene is named only where the DNA matches it firmly. Not every row has a clone size; where given, it reads once, few, many or a size class.

D	V	J	size	DNA	CDR3
NA	TRBV6-5	TRBJ1-6	once	TGTGCCAGCAGTTACGGACACTCGCTCCACTTT	CASSYGHSLHF
NA	TRBV9	TRBJ1-3	NA	TGTGCCAGCAGCTCAGGTATCCTACGCTCTGGAAACACCATATATTTT	CASSSGILRSGNTIYF
NA	TRBV7-2	TRBJ2-2	NA	TGTGCCAGCAGCCAGGTGGGGTCCGGGGAGCTGTTTTTT	CASSQVGSGELFF
NA	TRBV24-1	TRBJ1-1	NA	TGTGCCACCAGTGATCACAGGGTGAACACTGAAGCTTTCTTT	CATSDHRVNTEAFF
TRBD2	TRBV4-3	TRBJ2-4	NA	TGCGCCAGCAGCCAAGAACCCCATGGGACTAGCTGGAACATTCAGTACTTC	CASSQEPHGTSWNIQYF
NA	TRBV10-2	TRBJ1-2	few	TGCGCCAGCAGTGATGAGGTATTCCACTATGGCTACACCTTC	CASSDEVFHYGYTF
NA	TRBV12-5	TRBJ1-4	few	TGTGCTAGTGGTTTGCCAGGAGGGGCGACTAATGAAAAACTGTTTTTT	CASGLPGGATNEKLFF
NA	TRBV10-1	TRBJ2-2	NA	TGCGCCAGCAGGGGGAACCGCCTGCTGAACACCGGGGAGCTGTTTTTT	CASRGNRLLNTGELFF
NA	TRBV1	TRBJ2-5	few	TGCACCAGCCCCCGGGGGTGTGAAGAGACCCAGTACTTC	CTSPRGCEETQYF
NA	TRBV7-3	TRBJ1-2	NA	TGTGCCAGCAGCTTAACCGGACAGAAAAACTATGGCTACACCTTC	CASSLTGQKNYGYTF
TRBD1	TRBV15	TRBJ1-2	NA	TGTGCCACCAGCGCGCGGGACAGGCTGAACTATGGCTACACCTTC	CATSARDRLNYGYTF
TRBD1	TRBV6-5	TRBJ1-5	NA	TGTGCCAGACTCGACAGGGTGGTTTGGCCCCAGCATTTT	CARLDRVVWPQHF